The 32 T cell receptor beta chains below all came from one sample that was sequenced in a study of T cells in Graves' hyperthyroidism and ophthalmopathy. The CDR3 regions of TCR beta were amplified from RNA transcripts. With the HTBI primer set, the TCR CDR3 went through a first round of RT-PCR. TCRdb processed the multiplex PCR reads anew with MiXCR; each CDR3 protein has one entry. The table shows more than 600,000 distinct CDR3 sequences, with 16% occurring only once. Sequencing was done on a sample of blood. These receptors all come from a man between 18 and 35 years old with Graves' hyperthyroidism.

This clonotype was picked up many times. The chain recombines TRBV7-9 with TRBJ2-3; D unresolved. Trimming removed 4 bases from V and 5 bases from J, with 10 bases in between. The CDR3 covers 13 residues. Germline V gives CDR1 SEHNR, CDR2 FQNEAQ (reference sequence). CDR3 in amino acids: CASSYPNRDTQYF. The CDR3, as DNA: TGTGCCAGCAGCTACCCCAACCGAGATACGCAGTATTTT.

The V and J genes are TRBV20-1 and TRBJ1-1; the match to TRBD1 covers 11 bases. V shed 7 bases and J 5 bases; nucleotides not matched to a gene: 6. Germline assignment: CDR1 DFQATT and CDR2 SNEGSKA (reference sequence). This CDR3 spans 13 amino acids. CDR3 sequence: CSVSGQGVTEAFF. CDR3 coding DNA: TGCAGTGTTTCGGGACAGGGGGTAACTGAAGCTTTCTTT.

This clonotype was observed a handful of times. As DNA, the CDR3 is TGTGCCAGCAGTTACCGGGAGAATCAAGAGACCCAGTACTTC. Amino acid sequence: CASSYRENQETQYF. This chain links TRBV6-2 or TRBV6-3 with TRBJ2-5, with D possibly TRBD2 on 6 matching bases. The V and J ends lost 2 bases and 2 bases respectively, with 9 bases between them. The CDR3 is 14 amino acids. Germline CDR1 is MNHEY and CDR2 is SVGEGT.

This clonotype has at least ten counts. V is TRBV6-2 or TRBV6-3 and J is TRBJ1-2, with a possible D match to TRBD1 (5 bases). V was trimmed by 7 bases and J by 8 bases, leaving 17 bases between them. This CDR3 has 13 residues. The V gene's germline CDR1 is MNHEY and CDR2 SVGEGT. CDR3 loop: CASINPGSGGYTF. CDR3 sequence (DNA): TGTGCCAGCATCAACCCAGGGTCCGGGGGCTACACCTTC.

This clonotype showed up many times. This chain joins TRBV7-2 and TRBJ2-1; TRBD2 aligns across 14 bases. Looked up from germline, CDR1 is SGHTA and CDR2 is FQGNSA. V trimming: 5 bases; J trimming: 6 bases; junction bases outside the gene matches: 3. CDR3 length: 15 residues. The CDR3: CASSRTSGRPNEQFF. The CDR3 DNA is TGTGCCAGCAGCCGGACTAGCGGGAGGCCCAATGAGCAGTTCTTC.

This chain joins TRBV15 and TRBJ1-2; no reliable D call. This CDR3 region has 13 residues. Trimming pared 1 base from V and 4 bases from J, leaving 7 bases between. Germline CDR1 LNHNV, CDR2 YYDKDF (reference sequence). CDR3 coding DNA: TGTGCCACCAGCAGAGTAACAGCCTATGGCTACACCTTC. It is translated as CATSRVTAYGYTF.

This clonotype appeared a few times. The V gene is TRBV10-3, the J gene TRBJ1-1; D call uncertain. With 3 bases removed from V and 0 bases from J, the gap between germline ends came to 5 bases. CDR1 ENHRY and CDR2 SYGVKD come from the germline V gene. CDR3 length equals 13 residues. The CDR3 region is CAISDRLNTEAFF. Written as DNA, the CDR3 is TGTGCCATCAGTGACAGGCTGAACACTGAAGCTTTCTTT.

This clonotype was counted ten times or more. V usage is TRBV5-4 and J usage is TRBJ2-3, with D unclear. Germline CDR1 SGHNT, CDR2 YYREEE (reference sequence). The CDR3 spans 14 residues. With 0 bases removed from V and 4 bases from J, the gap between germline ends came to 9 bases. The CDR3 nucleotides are TGTGCCAGCAGCTTGGCTGTAGGTTCAGATACGCAGTATTTT. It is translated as CASSLAVGSDTQYF.

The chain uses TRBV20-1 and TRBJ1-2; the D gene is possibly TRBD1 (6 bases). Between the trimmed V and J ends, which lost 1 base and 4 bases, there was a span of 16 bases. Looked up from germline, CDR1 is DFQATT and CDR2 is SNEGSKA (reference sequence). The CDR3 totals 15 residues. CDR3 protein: CSARGVRGAGYGYTF. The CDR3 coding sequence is TGCAGTGCTAGAGGGGTCCGGGGGGCCGGCTATGGCTACACCTTC.

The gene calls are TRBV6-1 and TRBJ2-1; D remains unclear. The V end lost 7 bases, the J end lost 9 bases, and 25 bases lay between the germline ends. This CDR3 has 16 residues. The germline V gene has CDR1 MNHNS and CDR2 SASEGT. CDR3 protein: CASTTPDPDESGEQFF. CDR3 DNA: TGTGCCAGCACCACCCCGGACCCCGATGAGTCGGGTGAGCAGTTCTTC.

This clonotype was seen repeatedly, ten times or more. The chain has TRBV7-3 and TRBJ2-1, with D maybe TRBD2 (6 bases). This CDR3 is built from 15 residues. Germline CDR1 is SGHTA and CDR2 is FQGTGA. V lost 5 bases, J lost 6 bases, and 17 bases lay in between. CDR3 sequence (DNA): TGTGCCAGCAGCCGCAGCGGGTCGGGGAGCAATGAGCAGTTCTTC. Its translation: CASSRSGSGSNEQFF.

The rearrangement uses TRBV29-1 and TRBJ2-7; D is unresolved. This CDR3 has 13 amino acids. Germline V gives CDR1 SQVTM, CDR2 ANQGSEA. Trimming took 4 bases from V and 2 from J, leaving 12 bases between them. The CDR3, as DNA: TGCAGCGTTGTAATGGTTGAGACCTACGAGCAGTACTTC. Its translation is CSVVMVETYEQYF.

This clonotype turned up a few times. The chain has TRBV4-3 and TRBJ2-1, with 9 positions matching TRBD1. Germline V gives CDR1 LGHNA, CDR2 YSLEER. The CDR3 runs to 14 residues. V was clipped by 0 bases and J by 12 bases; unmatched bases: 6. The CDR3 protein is CASSQDHRGRGQFF. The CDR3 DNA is TGCGCCAGCAGCCAAGATCACAGGGGGCGAGGGCAGTTCTTC.

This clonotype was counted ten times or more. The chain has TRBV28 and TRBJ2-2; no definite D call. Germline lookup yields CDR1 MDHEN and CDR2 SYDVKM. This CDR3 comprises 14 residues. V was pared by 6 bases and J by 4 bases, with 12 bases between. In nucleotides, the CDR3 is TGTGCCAGCAGCCCCACGCAGGCCACCGGGGAGCTGTTTTTT. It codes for CASSPTQATGELFF. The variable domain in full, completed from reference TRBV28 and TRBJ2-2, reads DVKVTQSSRYLVKRTGEKVFLECVQDMDHENMFWYRQDPGLGLRLIYFSYDVKMKEKGDIPEGYSVSREKKERFSLILESASTNQTSMYLCASSPTQATGELFFGEGSRLTVL.

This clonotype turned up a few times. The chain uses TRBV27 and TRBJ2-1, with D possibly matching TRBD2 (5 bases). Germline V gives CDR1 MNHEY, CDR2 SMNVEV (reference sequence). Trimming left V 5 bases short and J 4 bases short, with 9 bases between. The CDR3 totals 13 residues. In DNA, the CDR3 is TGTGCCAGCAGTGAGGGTACGTACAATGAGCAGTTCTTC. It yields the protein CASSEGTYNEQFF.

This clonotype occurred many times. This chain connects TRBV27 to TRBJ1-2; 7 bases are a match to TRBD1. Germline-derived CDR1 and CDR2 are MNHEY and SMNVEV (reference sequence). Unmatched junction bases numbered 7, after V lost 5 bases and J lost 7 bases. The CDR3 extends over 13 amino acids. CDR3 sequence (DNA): TGTGCCAGCAGTGTCGACAGGGCTACTGGCTACACCTTC. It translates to CASSVDRATGYTF.

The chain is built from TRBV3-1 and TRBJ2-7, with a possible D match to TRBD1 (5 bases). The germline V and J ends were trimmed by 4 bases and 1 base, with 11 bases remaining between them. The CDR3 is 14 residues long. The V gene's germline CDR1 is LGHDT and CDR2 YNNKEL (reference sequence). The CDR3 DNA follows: TGTGCCAGCAGCCGCACCAGGGTTTCCTACGAGCAGTACTTC. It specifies CASSRTRVSYEQYF.

The CDR3 region has the DNA TGCGCCAGCAGCGTGGACAGTGAAAAACTGTTTTTT. Translation: CASSVDSEKLFF. The chain has TRBV5-1 and TRBJ1-4; perhaps TRBD1 as D (6 bases). The CDR3 sequence is 12 residues long. Germline-derived CDR1 and CDR2 are SGHRS and YFSETQ. V gave up 4 bases and J gave up 7 bases, with 8 bases separating them.

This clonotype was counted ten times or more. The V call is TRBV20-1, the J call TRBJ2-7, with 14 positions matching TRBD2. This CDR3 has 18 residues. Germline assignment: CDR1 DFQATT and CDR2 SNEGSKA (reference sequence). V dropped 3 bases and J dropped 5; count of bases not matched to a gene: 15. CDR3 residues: CSARGALPGLAGDNEQYF. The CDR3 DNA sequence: TGCAGTGCTAGGGGGGCACTTCCGGGACTAGCGGGAGACAACGAGCAGTACTTC.

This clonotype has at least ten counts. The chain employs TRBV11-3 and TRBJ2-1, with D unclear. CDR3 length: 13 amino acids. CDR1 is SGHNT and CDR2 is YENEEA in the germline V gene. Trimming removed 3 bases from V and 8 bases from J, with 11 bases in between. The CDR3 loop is CASSLALGDEQFF. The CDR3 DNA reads TGTGCCAGCAGCTTGGCGTTAGGCGATGAGCAGTTCTTC.

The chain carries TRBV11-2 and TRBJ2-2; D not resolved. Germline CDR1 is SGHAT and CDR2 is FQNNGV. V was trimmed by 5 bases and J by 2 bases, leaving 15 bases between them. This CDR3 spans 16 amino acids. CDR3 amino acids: CASSRADSLNTGELFF. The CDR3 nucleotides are TGTGCCAGCAGCCGTGCAGACTCACTAAACACCGGGGAGCTGTTTTTT.

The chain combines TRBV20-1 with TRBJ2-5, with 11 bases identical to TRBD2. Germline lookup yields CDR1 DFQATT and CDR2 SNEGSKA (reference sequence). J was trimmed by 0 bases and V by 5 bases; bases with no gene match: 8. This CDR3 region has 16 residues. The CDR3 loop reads CSAPLAGGTYQETQYF. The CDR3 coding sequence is TGCAGTGCTCCCCTAGCGGGAGGAACGTACCAAGAGACCCAGTACTTC.

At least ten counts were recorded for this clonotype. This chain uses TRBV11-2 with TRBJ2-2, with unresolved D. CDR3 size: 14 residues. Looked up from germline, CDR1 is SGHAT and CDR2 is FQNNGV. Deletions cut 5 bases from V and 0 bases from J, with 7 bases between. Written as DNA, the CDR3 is TGTGCCAGCAGCCCCTTCTCGAACACCGGGGAGCTGTTTTTT. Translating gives CASSPFSNTGELFF.

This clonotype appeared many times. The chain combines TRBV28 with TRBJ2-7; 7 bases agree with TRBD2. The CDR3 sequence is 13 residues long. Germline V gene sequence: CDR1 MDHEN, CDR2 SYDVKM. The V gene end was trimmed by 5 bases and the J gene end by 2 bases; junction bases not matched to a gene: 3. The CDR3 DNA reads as TGTGCCAGCAGTCCCCTAGCGGCCTACGAGCAGTACTTC. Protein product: CASSPLAAYEQYF.

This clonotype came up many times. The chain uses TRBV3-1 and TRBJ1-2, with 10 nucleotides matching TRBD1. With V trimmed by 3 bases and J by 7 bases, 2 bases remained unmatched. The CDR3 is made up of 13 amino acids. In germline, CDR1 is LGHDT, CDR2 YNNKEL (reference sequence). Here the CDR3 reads CASSHRDRGGYTF. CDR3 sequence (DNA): TGTGCCAGCAGCCACCGGGACAGGGGTGGCTACACCTTC.

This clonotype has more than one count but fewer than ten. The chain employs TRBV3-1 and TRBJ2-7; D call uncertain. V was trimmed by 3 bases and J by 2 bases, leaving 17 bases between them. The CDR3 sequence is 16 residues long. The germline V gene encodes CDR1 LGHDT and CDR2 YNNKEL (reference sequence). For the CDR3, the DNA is TGTGCCAGCAGCCATTGCGGTTTCGACCGGCCCTACGAGCAGTACTTC. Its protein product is CASSHCGFDRPYEQYF.

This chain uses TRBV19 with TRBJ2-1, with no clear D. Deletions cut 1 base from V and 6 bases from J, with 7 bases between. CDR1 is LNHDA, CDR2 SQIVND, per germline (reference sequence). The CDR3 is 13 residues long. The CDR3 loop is CASSIAPGNEQFF. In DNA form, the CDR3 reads TGTGCCAGTAGTATAGCCCCAGGCAATGAGCAGTTCTTC.

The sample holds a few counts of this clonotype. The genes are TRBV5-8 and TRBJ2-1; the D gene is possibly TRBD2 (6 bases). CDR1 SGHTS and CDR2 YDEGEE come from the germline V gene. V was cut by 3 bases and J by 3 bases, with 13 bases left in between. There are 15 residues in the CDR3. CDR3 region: CASSSDYGSYNEQFF. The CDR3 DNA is TGTGCCAGCAGCTCCGATTACGGGAGCTACAATGAGCAGTTCTTC.

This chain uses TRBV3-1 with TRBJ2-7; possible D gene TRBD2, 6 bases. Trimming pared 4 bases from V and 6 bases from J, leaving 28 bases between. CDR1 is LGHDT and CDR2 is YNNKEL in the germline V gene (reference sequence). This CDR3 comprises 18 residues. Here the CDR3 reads CASSPPPHGREGRSEQYF. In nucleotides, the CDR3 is TGTGCCAGCAGCCCCCCCCCCCACGGGCGGGAAGGACGTAGCGAGCAGTACTTC.

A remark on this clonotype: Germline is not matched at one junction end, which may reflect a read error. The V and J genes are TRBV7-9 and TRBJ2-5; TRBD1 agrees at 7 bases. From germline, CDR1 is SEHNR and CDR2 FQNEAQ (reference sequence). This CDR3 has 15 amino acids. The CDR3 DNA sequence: TGTGCCAGCAGCGTAGCCTACCAGGGGGTAGAGACCCAGTACTTC. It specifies CASSVAYQGVETQYF.

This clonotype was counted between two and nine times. In DNA form, the CDR3 reads TGTGCCACCCCCGGGGAGACAGGGGTCACCGGGGAGCTGTTTTTT. Encoded protein: CATPGETGVTGELFF. This chain uses TRBV28 with TRBJ2-2, with 8 bases fitting TRBD1. Germline V lookup: CDR1 MDHEN, CDR2 SYDVKM. Trimming removed 10 bases from V and 4 bases from J; junction bases left unmatched: 11. CDR3 length equals 15 residues.

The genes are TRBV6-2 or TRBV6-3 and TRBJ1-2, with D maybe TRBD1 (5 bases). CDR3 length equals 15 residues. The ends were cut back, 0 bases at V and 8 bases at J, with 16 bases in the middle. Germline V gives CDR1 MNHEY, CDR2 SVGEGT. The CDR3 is CASSYSVEIGAGYTF. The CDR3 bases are TGTGCCAGCAGTTACTCCGTCGAGATCGGGGCCGGCTACACCTTC.